The 30 T cell receptor beta chains below all came from one sample that was sequenced in a study of T cell therapy after organ transplantation. The table came from immunoSEQ multiplex PCR; TCRdb's copy has only in-frame clones and leaves some out. Of 20,000 or so clones listed, about 81% are singletons. These receptors lack a known antigen. Indicated time point: 4-8 weeks after completion of therapy. This sample comprised CD8+ T cells from blood, obtained after autologous CMV-specific T cell therapy. These receptors were collected from a human patient who had received a solid organ transplant and had CMV disease. Among the T cells, some may be from the graft donor.

V is TRBV4-1 and J is TRBJ2-1; TRBD2 aligns across 10 bases. The CDR3 covers 15 residues. After removal of 6 bases from V and 6 bases from J, the junction contained 8 bases not matched to a gene. Germline lookup yields CDR1 MGHRA and CDR2 YSYEKL. In DNA form, the CDR3 reads TGCGCCAGCAGGCCTGGACTAGCGGAAATCAATGAGCAGTTCTTC. Its translation is CASRPGLAEINEQFF.

The chain is built from TRBV4-1 and TRBJ2-7; D is possibly TRBD2 (5 bases). Germline-derived CDR1 and CDR2 are MGHRA and YSYEKL. V lost 1 base, J lost 0 bases, and 10 bases lay in between. The CDR3 has 15 amino acids. CDR3 amino acids: CASSQAEGISYEQYF. CDR3 sequence (DNA): TGCGCCAGCAGCCAAGCAGAGGGCATCTCCTACGAGCAGTACTTC.

J is TRBJ2-3 and V is TRBV30; 11 nucleotides agree with TRBD2. This CDR3 spans 17 amino acids. Per germline, CDR1 GTSNPN and CDR2 SVGIG (reference sequence). V shed 3 bases and J 2 bases; nucleotides not matched to a gene: 10. CDR3 in amino acids: CAWRLGIAGGPTDTQYF. CDR3 sequence (DNA): TGTGCCTGGAGATTGGGAATAGCGGGAGGGCCCACAGATACGCAGTATTTT.

The table lists this clone with a few counts. The V gene is TRBV5-6, the J gene TRBJ2-5, with 11 bases that match TRBD2. Germline lookup yields CDR1 SGHDT and CDR2 YYEEEE. V dropped 4 bases and J dropped 4; count of bases not matched to a gene: 3. This CDR3 comprises 14 residues. Here the CDR3 reads CASSGLAGGETQYF. The CDR3 nucleotides read TGTGCCAGCAGCGGCCTAGCGGGGGGAGAGACCCAGTACTTC.

This CDR3 reads CASSLGQGNEQYF. The CDR3 DNA reads TGCGCCAGCAGCCTCGGACAGGGGAACGAGCAGTACTTC. V and J are TRBV4-1 and TRBJ2-7; 9 positions agree with TRBD1. CDR1 and CDR2 (germline): MGHRA, YSYEKL. V gave up 4 bases and J gave up 5 bases; unmatched junction bases: 3. This CDR3 has 13 residues.

In its sample, this clone is large. The V call is TRBV29-1, the J call TRBJ2-7; TRBD2 is a possible D gene (5 bases). Deletions cut 7 bases from V and 4 bases from J, with 17 bases between. Per the germline V gene, CDR1 is SQVTM and CDR2 is ANQGSEA. The CDR3 length is 13 residues. In DNA, the CDR3 is TGCAGCGCTGAGCCGGGAACCGGATACGAGCAGTACTTC. It encodes CSAEPGTGYEQYF.

The chain has TRBV4-3 and TRBJ1-2; the match to TRBD1 covers 10 bases. Germline V lookup: CDR1 LGHNA, CDR2 YSLEER. Trimming took 4 bases from V and 5 from J; bases not matched to a gene: 7. The CDR3 loop spans 15 amino acids. CDR3 in DNA: TGCGCCAGCAGCCCGGGACAGGGGCTCTGGTATGGCTACACCTTC. This encodes CASSPGQGLWYGYTF.

This clone was picked up one time. The genes are TRBV27 and TRBJ1-4; D gene uncertain. CDR3 length: 16 residues. V was trimmed by 5 bases and J by 3 bases, leaving 16 bases between them. In germline, CDR1 is MNHEY, CDR2 SMNVEV (reference sequence). CDR3 coding DNA: TGTGCCAGCAGTCCCCCCCCCGGGCGGGCTAATGAAAAACTGTTTTTT. This translates into CASSPPPGRANEKLFF. Full variable domain (rest looked up from reference TRBV27 and TRBJ1-4): EAQVTQNPRYLITVTGKKLTVTCSQNMNHEYMSWYRQDPGLGLRQIYYSMNVEVTDKGDVPEGYKVSRKEKRNFPLILESPSPNQTSLYFCASSPPPGRANEKLFFGSGTQLSVL.

This chain joins TRBV2 and TRBJ2-1; no reliable D call. There are 16 residues in the CDR3. Trimming removed 4 bases at V and 5 bases at J, with 18 bases between. Germline V gene lookup returns CDR1 SNHLY and CDR2 FYNNEI. CDR3 residues: CASSGLERGLDNEQFF. As DNA, the CDR3 is TGTGCCAGCAGTGGTTTAGAGCGTGGTCTCGACAATGAGCAGTTCTTC.

The chain has TRBV9 and TRBJ2-1; D unresolved. The CDR3 covers 16 residues. The V and J ends lost 3 bases and 0 bases respectively, with 13 bases between them. Germline CDR1 and CDR2: SGDLS and YYNGEE. The CDR3 DNA is TGTGCCAGCAGCGGAGACTTGGAGCTCTCCTACAATGAGCAGTTCTTC. Its protein product is CASSGDLELSYNEQFF. The full variable domain, its missing parts supplied by reference TRBV9 and TRBJ2-1, is DSGVTQTPKHLITATGQRVTLRCSPRSGDLSVYWYQQSLDQGLQFLIQYYNGEERAKGNILERFSAQQFPDLHSELNLSSLELGDSALYFCASSGDLELSYNEQFFGPGTRLTVL.

V is TRBV7-3 and J is TRBJ2-2; TRBD1 matches at 9 bases. Germline CDR1 and CDR2: SGHTA and FQGTGA. The CDR3 is 14 residues long. The junction had 4 bases not matched to a gene; V was cut back by 8 bases and J by 3 bases. CDR3 DNA sequence: TGTGCCAGCTCGGGACAGGGAGACACCGGGGAGCTGTTTTTT. Its protein product is CASSGQGDTGELFF.

This clone has more than one count but fewer than ten. The chain joins TRBV28 to TRBJ1-5; D uncertain. Deletions cut 2 bases from V and 2 bases from J, with 10 bases between. The CDR3 totals 15 residues. Germline values: CDR1 MDHEN, CDR2 SYDVKM. The CDR3 coding sequence is TGTGCCAGCAGTTTACCCCCGTCTGGCAATCAGCCCCAGCATTTT. Amino acid sequence: CASSLPPSGNQPQHF.

The chain is built from TRBV7-8 and TRBJ1-2, with a possible D match to TRBD1 (5 bases). The CDR3 is made up of 16 amino acids. CDR1 and CDR2 (germline): SGHVS, FQNEAQ. V was trimmed by 2 bases and J by 4 bases, leaving 17 bases between them. The CDR3 is CASSLSPGLVGYGYTF. The CDR3 bases are TGTGCCAGCAGCTTATCACCAGGGCTCGTGGGCTATGGCTACACCTTC.

In this sample, this clone turned up once. This sequence joins TRBV27 and TRBJ2-1; the D gene is possibly TRBD2 (6 bases). V was cut by 4 bases and J by 7 bases, with 14 bases left in between. Germline assignment: CDR1 MNHEY and CDR2 SMNVEV (reference sequence). This CDR3 has 14 amino acids. In DNA form, the CDR3 reads TGTGCCAGCAGTTCATCTACCCGGGGGAATGAGCAGTTCTTC. Translated: CASSSSTRGNEQFF.

This clone was recorded only once. The rearrangement joins TRBV19 to TRBJ2-3; tentative D call: TRBD1 (6 bases). V shed 4 bases and J shed 2 bases, with 13 bases lying between them. Germline loops: CDR1 LNHDA, CDR2 SQIVND (reference sequence). The CDR3 has 15 residues. CDR3 DNA sequence: TGTGCCAGTAGTACTCGGGACATCATCACAGATACGCAGTATTTT. This encodes CASSTRDIITDTQYF.

This sequence joins TRBV2 and TRBJ1-1, with a possible D match to TRBD1 (6 bases). The germline gives CDR1 SNHLY, CDR2 FYNNEI. V was shortened by 6 bases and J by 3 bases, with 20 bases between the two germline ends. The CDR3 contains 16 residues. The CDR3 DNA follows: TGTGCCAGCAGACTTAATGAACAGGGTGGGGACACTGAAGCTTTCTTT. Encoded protein: CASRLNEQGGDTEAFF.

The chain couples TRBV6-5 to TRBJ1-1; D is unresolved. The CDR3 is made up of 16 amino acids. The ends were cut back, 0 bases at V and 3 bases at J, with 14 bases in the middle. Germline V gene sequence: CDR1 MNHEY, CDR2 SVGAGI. The CDR3 loop is CASSYSVGRLDTEAFF. Here the CDR3 DNA reads TGTGCCAGCAGTTACTCGGTCGGCAGGCTAGACACTGAAGCTTTCTTT.

The genes are TRBV19 and TRBJ2-1, with D maybe TRBD2 (6 bases). V was trimmed by 4 bases and J by 9 bases, leaving 16 bases between them. Germline V lookup: CDR1 LNHDA, CDR2 SQIVND (reference sequence). This CDR3 has 14 residues. CDR3 bases: TGTGCCAGTAGTAGTGAACTAGACGGGGGTGAGCAGTTCTTC. Its translation: CASSSELDGGEQFF.

Details on this clone: The same CDR3 also results from other DNA sequences found in this sample. The chain carries TRBV6-5 and TRBJ1-1; D gene unclear. CDR1 is MNHEY and CDR2 is SVGAGI in the germline V gene. The V and J ends lost 5 bases and 1 base respectively, with 8 bases between them. CDR3 length equals 13 residues. DNA of the CDR3: TGTGCCAGCAGTCCGGGAGCGAACACTGAAGCTTTCTTT. This encodes CASSPGANTEAFF.

The chain uses TRBV5-8 and TRBJ1-2, with D unresolved. Trimming removed 4 bases from V and 2 bases from J, with 12 bases in between. Looked up from germline, CDR1 is SGHTS and CDR2 is YDEGEE. CDR3 length equals 14 residues. The CDR3 loop reads CASSQEWANYGYTF. CDR3 nucleotides: TGTGCCAGCAGCCAAGAATGGGCGAACTATGGCTACACCTTC.

The rearrangement joins TRBV5-4 to TRBJ1-2; 7 nucleotides align to TRBD1. There are 14 residues in the CDR3. Germline V gene lookup returns CDR1 SGHNT and CDR2 YYREEE (reference sequence). Losses at the gene ends were 3 bases for V and 0 bases for J; bases not matched to a gene: 2. As DNA, the CDR3 is TGTGCCAGCAGCTGGGACAGATCTAACTATGGCTACACCTTC. Its protein product is CASSWDRSNYGYTF.

J is TRBJ1-1 and V is TRBV29-1; tentative D call: TRBD1 (6 bases). The CDR3 is 15 amino acids. CDR1 is SQVTM, CDR2 ANQGSEA, per germline. V dropped 2 bases and J dropped 3 bases, with 16 bases sitting between them. The CDR3 sequence: CSVETASDRYTEAFF. The CDR3 DNA is TGCAGCGTTGAAACGGCCTCGGACAGATACACTGAAGCTTTCTTT. Filled out from reference TRBV29-1 and TRBJ1-1, the complete variable domain reads SAVISQKPSRDICQRGTSLTIQCQVDSQVTMMFWYRQQPGQSLTLIATANQGSEATYESGFVIDKFPISRPNLTFSTLTVSNMSPEDSSIYLCSVETASDRYTEAFFGQGTRLTVV.

V usage is TRBV2 and J usage is TRBJ2-5; 9 nucleotides agree with TRBD2. CDR1 and CDR2 from the germline V gene are SNHLY and FYNNEI. V shed 7 bases, J shed 1 base, and the junction held 7 bases outside the gene matches. The CDR3 is 15 residues long. The DNA of the CDR3 is TGTGCCAGCACCAAGACTAGCGGAATCCAAGAGACCCAGTACTTC. Translating gives CASTKTSGIQETQYF.

The chain is built from TRBV27 and TRBJ1-1, with D perhaps matching TRBD1 (6 bases). Trimming stripped 7 bases from V and 1 base from J, with 13 bases between. The CDR3 runs to 14 residues. Germline CDR1 and CDR2: MNHEY and SMNVEV (reference sequence). The CDR3 reads CASNPTGGNTEAFF. The CDR3 region has the DNA TGTGCCAGCAACCCGACAGGTGGGAACACTGAAGCTTTCTTT.

The chain recombines TRBV11-1 with TRBJ1-6, with a tentative D call TRBD1 (5 bases). Germline CDR1 reads SGHAT; CDR2 reads FQDESV (reference sequence). The CDR3 length is 18 residues. The V and J ends lost 1 base and 5 bases respectively, with 18 bases between them. The CDR3 DNA is TGTGCCAGCAGCTTAGTGTCGAACCTTTGGGGGAATAATTCACCCCTCCACTTT. Its translation: CASSLVSNLWGNNSPLHF.

This clone was seen only once. The chain couples TRBV7-8 to TRBJ2-1; D is ambiguous. V was shortened by 5 bases and J by 7 bases, with 6 bases between the two germline ends. The CDR3 length is 11 residues. The germline V gene encodes CDR1 SGHVS and CDR2 FQNEAQ. The CDR3 DNA sequence: TGTGCCAGCAGCCCGGTAAATGAGCAGTTCTTC. The encoded protein is CASSPVNEQFF. The complete variable domain, with remaining parts taken from reference TRBV7-8 and TRBJ2-1, reads GAGVSQSPRYKVAKRGQDVALRCDPISGHVSLFWYQQALGQGPEFLTYFQNEAQLDKSGLPSDRFFAERPEGSVSTLKIQRTQQEDSAVYLCASSPVNEQFFGPGTRLTVL.

The CDR3 bases are TGCAGCGTGGGAACCGGGGAGCTGTTTTTT. It encodes CSVGTGELFF. V and J are TRBV29-1 and TRBJ2-2, with D unresolved. Trimming cost V 6 bases and J 5 bases, with 4 bases left between them. This CDR3 is built from 10 residues. CDR1 and CDR2 (germline): SQVTM, ANQGSEA.

The chain links TRBV19 to TRBJ1-5, with 9 bases fitting TRBD1. This CDR3 is built from 15 residues. The trim removed 7 bases at V and 2 bases at J, leaving 6 bases unmatched. CDR1 is LNHDA and CDR2 is SQIVND in the germline V gene (reference sequence). DNA for the CDR3: TGTGCCAGTAACAGGGGGCTTCGGGGCAATCAGCCCCAGCATTTT. This translates into CASNRGLRGNQPQHF.

The chain links TRBV25-1 to TRBJ1-1; D remains ambiguous. The CDR3 totals 14 residues. V lost 4 bases and J lost 1, with 10 bases in between. Germline loops: CDR1 MGHDK, CDR2 SYGVNS. CDR3 amino acids: CASSGLGRNTEAFF. CDR3 nucleotides: TGTGCCAGCAGTGGGCTCGGTCGGAACACTGAAGCTTTCTTT.

This chain uses TRBV29-1 with TRBJ2-7; the match to TRBD1 covers 10 bases. The V gene's germline CDR1 is SQVTM and CDR2 ANQGSEA. V gave up 5 bases and J gave up 3 bases; unmatched junction bases: 4. CDR3 length equals 13 residues. The CDR3 sequence is CSVPGTGVYEQYF. The CDR3 nucleotides read TGCAGCGTTCCCGGGACAGGGGTCTACGAGCAGTACTTC.